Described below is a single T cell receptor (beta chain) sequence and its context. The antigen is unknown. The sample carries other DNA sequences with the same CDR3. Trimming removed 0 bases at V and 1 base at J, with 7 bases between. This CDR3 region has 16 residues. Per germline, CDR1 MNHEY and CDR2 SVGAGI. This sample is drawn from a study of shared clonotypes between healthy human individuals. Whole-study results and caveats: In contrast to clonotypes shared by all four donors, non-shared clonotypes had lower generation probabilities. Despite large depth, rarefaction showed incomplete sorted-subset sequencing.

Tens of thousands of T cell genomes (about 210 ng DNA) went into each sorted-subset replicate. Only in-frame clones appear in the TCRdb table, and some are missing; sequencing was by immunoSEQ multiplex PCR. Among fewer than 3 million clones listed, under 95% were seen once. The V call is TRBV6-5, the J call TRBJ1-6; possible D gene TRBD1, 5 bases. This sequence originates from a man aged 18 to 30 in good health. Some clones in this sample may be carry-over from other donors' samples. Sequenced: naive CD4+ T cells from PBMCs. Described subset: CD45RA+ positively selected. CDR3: CASSYSEGSYNSPLHF. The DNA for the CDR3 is TGTGCCAGCAGTTACTCGGAGGGGTCCTATAATTCACCCCTCCACTTT.